A single sample is the source of the 4 T cell receptor beta chains below, sequenced in a study of blood T cell repertoires in COVID-19 (TCRdb year 2020). Libraries were prepared through the immunoSEQ multiplex PCR assay. TCRdb carries this immuneACCESS record with in-frame sequences only. Its versions omit some clonotypes, under half of them owing to an unresolved V gene in the studies checked, with the rest unexplained. The sample yields about 400,000 clones; around 87% were counted once. 1.9% of the sample is in the top ten clones. The sample comprised PBMCs or T cells enriched from blood (not recorded which). The source of these receptors is a man aged 40-55 years in a cohort exposed to, infected with or recovered from COVID-19 (not recorded which).

The chain links TRBV6-4 to TRBJ1-1; D remains ambiguous. Trimming shortened V by 5 bases and J by 1 base, and 11 bases separated the two germline ends. The CDR3 runs 14 residues. Germline V gene sequence: CDR1 MRHNA, CDR2 SNTAGT. This CDR3 is CASSRNVGNTEAFF. The DNA for the CDR3 is TGTGCCAGCAGTAGAAACGTCGGGAACACTGAAGCTTTCTTT.

This chain links TRBV5-1 with TRBJ2-1, with 15 bases lining up with TRBD2. Unmatched junction bases numbered 5, after V lost 4 bases and J lost 6 bases. The CDR3 consists of 16 residues. Germline CDR1 SGHRS, CDR2 YFSETQ. In DNA form, the CDR3 reads TGCGCCAGCAGCCGGACTAGCGGGAGGGCCATCAATGAGCAGTTCTTC. It is translated as CASSRTSGRAINEQFF.

The chain employs TRBV6-4 and TRBJ2-1, with D perhaps matching TRBD2 (5 bases). V lost 8 bases, J lost 6 bases, and 17 bases lay in between. Germline loops: CDR1 MRHNA, CDR2 SNTAGT. The length of the CDR3 is 14 residues. DNA for the CDR3: TGTGCCAGCGCCGTGGAGGCCTTTAGCAATGAGCAGTTCTTC. It is translated as CASAVEAFSNEQFF.

The genes are TRBV5-6 and TRBJ2-7; perhaps TRBD2 as D (6 bases). Trimming stripped 6 bases from V and 3 bases from J, with 16 bases between. This CDR3 is built from 14 residues. CDR1 SGHDT and CDR2 YYEEEE come from the germline V gene. CDR3 nucleotide sequence: TGTGCCAGCACACTCAAAAACGGGGGCTACGAGCAGTACTTC. It translates to CASTLKNGGYEQYF.